This is a list of T cell receptor beta chains from one sample in a study of Ad26.COV2.S vaccination and SARS-CoV-2 variants. TCRdb keeps only in-frame clones here, not all; method: immunoSEQ multiplex PCR. This table holds more than 300,000 clones, roughly 90% found once. Sequences were derived from peripheral blood, sampled in a trial of Ad26.COV2.S vaccine versus placebo. The receptors derive from a person aged 18-60 years who received the Ad26.COV2.S COVID-19 vaccine or a placebo. Each CDR3 is given with its conserved first and last residue. D genes are given only for firm matches. Only part of the rows carry a size: once, few, many, or a class if the clone is expanded.

d_gene	abundance	v_gene	CDR3aa
-	-	TRBV28	CASRPPTAANTGELFF
-	many	TRBV28	CASSTGWQGGLGTQYF
TRBD2	-	TRBV19	CASRRRLAGASTDTQYF
-	-	TRBV25-1	CASSDYGDLHEANYGYTF
-	-	TRBV6-5	CASSYGRYSNQPQHF
-	-	TRBV7-2	CASSPDSRGQNIQYF
-	-	TRBV28	CASWGIGNQPQHF
TRBD1	-	TRBV2	CASRRDRASNEQFF
TRBD1	-	TRBV14	CASSPRTGAYEQYF
-	-	TRBV27	CASSFGAGIYEQYF
-	few	TRBV12-5	CASGFPPPPGAFF
-	-	TRBV4-3	CASSQEVPGTNSPLHF
TRBD2	many	TRBV6-2/TRBV6-3	CASSYGLAGERGGYEQYF
-	-	TRBV27	CASSLQGLGNEQFF
TRBD1	-	TRBV3-1/TRBV3-2	CASSQEGAGNEKLFF
TRBD2	-	TRBV6-1	CASSEVPSGGSGANVLTF
-	-	TRBV19	CASSGPSLPIRRGLGNQPQHF
-	once	TRBV19	CASSSRRGYSNQPQHF
-	-	TRBV28	CASSLLIGTSNQPQHF
-	-	TRBV7-9	CASSLPGDQPQHF
TRBD1	-	TRBV5-4	CASSQGAGSLHEQYF
-	once	TRBV14	CASSQDPREKLFF
TRBD2	once	TRBV9	CASTGLAGLVTGELFF
-	-	TRBV28	CASSLRLGNVNEQFF
TRBD1	-	TRBV6-5	CASSYYFQGAKDTQYF
-	-	TRBV4-3	CASSQDRSDASTDTQYF
-	-	TRBV27	CASSFRRGQTEAFF
-	-	TRBV28	CASSLYMKEAFF
-	-	TRBV5-1	CASSLSLGYTEAFF
-	-	TRBV11-1	CASSSILGGARETQYF
TRBD2	-	TRBV11-2	CASSSTGLAGQNEQFF
-	-	TRBV18	CASSPTGSETQYF
TRBD1	-	TRBV27	CASSPRTGHNQPQHF
-	-	TRBV7-2	CASSNPLVYGYTF
-	-	TRBV19	CASSIAPSAIYEQYF
-	-	TRBV4-3	CASSQDPTWAGELFF
TRBD1	once	TRBV7-2	CASSPSTGGPAKDYGYTF
-	-	TRBV11-2	CASSLERGANYGYTF
-	-	TRBV5-6	CASSMDTSSYNEQFF
-	-	TRBV3-1/TRBV3-2	CASSQGTRFYEQYF
TRBD1	-	TRBV9	CASSEHIGQEGSYEQYF
-	-	TRBV30	CAWTPFVLFPNLTNYEQYF
TRBD2	-	TRBV5-1	CASSLPAVAGESHNEQFF
TRBD2	-	TRBV5-1	CASSPGGFGETQYF
TRBD2	-	TRBV9	CASSPRTSRGEQYF
TRBD1	-	TRBV29-1	CSVERGQGAQGYTF
-	once	TRBV5-1	CASSLAPSAGWYGYTF
-	-	TRBV18	CASSPGGLLSTDTQYF
TRBD1	-	TRBV7-9	CASSRSGQAGDNTF
TRBD1	-	TRBV28	CASSPGDRDYEQYF
TRBD1	once	TRBV19	CASSIGTGVSQPQHF
TRBD2	-	TRBV7-2	CASSLAPLAANEQFF
-	-	TRBV5-8	CASSLNGQNTGELFF
TRBD1	-	TRBV18	CASSPGQGNQPQHF
-	-	TRBV9	CASSGSLGWGTPLHF
-	few	TRBV24-1	CATSENTGELFF